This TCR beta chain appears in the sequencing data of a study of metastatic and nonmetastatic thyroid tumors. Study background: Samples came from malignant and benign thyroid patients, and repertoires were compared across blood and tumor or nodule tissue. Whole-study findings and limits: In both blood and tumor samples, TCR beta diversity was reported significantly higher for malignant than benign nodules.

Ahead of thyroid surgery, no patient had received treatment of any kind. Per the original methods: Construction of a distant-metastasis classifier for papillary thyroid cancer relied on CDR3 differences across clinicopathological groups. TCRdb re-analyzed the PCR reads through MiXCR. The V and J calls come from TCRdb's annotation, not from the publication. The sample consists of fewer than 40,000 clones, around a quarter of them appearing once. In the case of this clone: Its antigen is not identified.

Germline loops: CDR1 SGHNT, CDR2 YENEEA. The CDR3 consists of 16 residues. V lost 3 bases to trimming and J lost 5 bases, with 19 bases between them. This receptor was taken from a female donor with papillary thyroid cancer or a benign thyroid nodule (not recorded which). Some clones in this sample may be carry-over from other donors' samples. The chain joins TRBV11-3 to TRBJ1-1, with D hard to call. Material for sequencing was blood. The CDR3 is CASSLGGKPMRTEAFF. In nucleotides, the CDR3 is TGTGCCAGCAGCTTGGGCGGGAAGCCGATGAGAACTGAAGCTTTCTTT.